One and the same sample provided the 21 T cell receptor beta chains below, sequenced in a study of chemoradiotherapy in HPV16-positive cancers. Sequencing was performed with immunoSEQ multiplex PCR; in TCRdb, only in-frame clones are kept and a portion is missing. The sample holds fewer than 10,000 clones, 70% to 90% seen once. The specimen comprised blood, sampled from a patient who underwent chemoradiotherapy. Source of these receptors: a human donor with HPV-associated anogenital cancer.

The V and J genes are TRBV6-4 and TRBJ2-5; 8 nucleotides match TRBD1. Trimming at V came to 7 bases and at J to 5 bases, leaving 9 bases not matched to a gene. CDR1 MRHNA and CDR2 SNTAGT come from the germline V gene. There are 14 residues in the CDR3. CDR3 in amino acids: CASTRQGRRETQYF. In DNA, the CDR3 is TGTGCCAGCACCAGACAGGGGAGGAGGGAGACCCAGTACTTC.

The chain employs TRBV9 and TRBJ2-3; tentative D call: TRBD1 (5 bases). From germline, CDR1 is SGDLS and CDR2 YYNGEE. The CDR3 loop spans 16 amino acids. V lost 3 bases, J lost 0 bases, and 14 bases lay in between. DNA for the CDR3: TGTGCCAGCAGCGCGACAGCTTCAGCTAGCACAGATACGCAGTATTTT. Translation: CASSATASASTDTQYF.

This sequence joins TRBV13 and TRBJ1-1; 10 positions agree with TRBD1. Germline trimming cut 4 bases from V and 8 bases from J; bases unmatched to any gene: 10. Germline V gene lookup returns CDR1 PRHDT and CDR2 FYEKMQ (reference sequence). The CDR3 sequence is 15 residues long. The chain's CDR3 is CASSSRTGGSDEAFF. The CDR3 DNA sequence: TGTGCCAGCAGCTCCCGGACAGGGGGGAGCGACGAAGCTTTCTTT.

This chain links TRBV6-5 with TRBJ1-6; no definite D call. Trimming removed 6 bases from V and 6 bases from J, with 12 bases in between. CDR1 and CDR2 from the germline V gene are MNHEY and SVGAGI. The length of the CDR3 is 14 residues. CDR3 in amino acids: CASRPDGSNSPLHF. CDR3 sequence (DNA): TGTGCCAGCAGACCTGACGGTAGTAATTCACCCCTCCACTTT.

CDR3 bases: TGCGCCAGCAGCCCTGGGTGGCAAAATGAGCAGTTCTTC. This translates into CASSPGWQNEQFF. The chain couples TRBV4-3 to TRBJ2-1, with no clear D. V was shortened by 4 bases and J by 7 bases, with 11 bases between the two germline ends. CDR1 LGHNA and CDR2 YSLEER come from the germline V gene. The CDR3 is 13 amino acids.

J is TRBJ1-1 and V is TRBV5-6; TRBD1 might be the D (6 bases). Germline V gives CDR1 SGHDT, CDR2 YYEEEE. CDR3 length equals 13 residues. V was shortened by 3 bases and J by 8 bases, with 14 bases between the two germline ends. CDR3 region: CASSYQLDSEAFF. The CDR3 region has the DNA TGTGCCAGCAGCTATCAACTGGACAGCGAAGCTTTCTTT.

This clone has only one observation. The chain carries TRBV12-5 and TRBJ2-7; 13 bases agree with TRBD2. The CDR3 is made up of 17 amino acids. V lost 2 bases, J lost 1 base, and 5 bases stayed unmatched. Per germline, CDR1 LGHNT and CDR2 FRNRAP. CDR3 coding DNA: TGTGCTAGTGGTTTGATTGGGACTAGCGGGGCGTCCTACGAGCAGTACGTC. Translation gives CASGLIGTSGASYEQYV.

This rearrangement joins TRBV4-2 to TRBJ1-5; 8 bases map to TRBD1. The CDR3 has 16 amino acids. CDR1 LGHNA and CDR2 YNFKEQ come from the germline V gene. V gave up 0 bases and J gave up 4 bases; unmatched junction bases: 5. As DNA, the CDR3 is TGTGCCAGCAGCCAAGAGGACAGGGATCGAAATCAGCCCCAGCATTTT. This translates into CASSQEDRDRNQPQHF.

This chain joins TRBV19 and TRBJ2-5; 10 bases match TRBD1. The CDR3 is 14 amino acids. With V trimmed by 5 bases and J by 5 bases, 5 bases remained unmatched. The germline CDR1 and CDR2 sequences are LNHDA and SQIVND (reference sequence). For the CDR3, the DNA is TGTGCCAGTAGTCCGGGACAGGGGACCGAGACCCAGTACTTC. Its translation: CASSPGQGTETQYF.

The chain uses TRBV25-1 and TRBJ2-1; 7 nucleotides line up with TRBD1. Per the germline V gene, CDR1 is MGHDK and CDR2 is SYGVNS. V lost 4 bases, J lost 3 bases, and 12 bases stayed unmatched. The CDR3 length is 17 residues. The DNA for the CDR3 is TGTGCCAGCAGTGGCCACACCGGGACAGCTAACTACAATGAGCAGTTCTTC. Translation: CASSGHTGTANYNEQFF.

This sequence joins TRBV19 and TRBJ1-3; the D is unclear. Germline V gives CDR1 LNHDA, CDR2 SQIVND (reference sequence). V shed 8 bases and J shed 8 bases, with 10 bases lying between them. The CDR3 has 11 residues. The CDR3 region has the DNA TGTGCCAGTCGGTCCGCGGACACCATATATTTT. Amino acids: CASRSADTIYF.

This chain links TRBV11-2 with TRBJ1-6; a possible D gene is TRBD1 (6 bases). CDR1 is SGHAT, CDR2 FQNNGV, per germline. The V gene lost 5 bases and the J gene lost 9 bases, with 17 bases spanning the gap. This CDR3 spans 15 amino acids. CDR3 DNA: TGTGCCAGCAGCACCCTACAGGGTGGGGGTTCACCCCTCCACTTT. This codes for CASSTLQGGGSPLHF. Based on the CDR3 plus reference TRBV11-2 and TRBJ1-6, the full variable domain is EAGVAQSPRYKIIEKRQSVAFWCNPISGHATLYWYQQILGQGPKLLIQFQNNGVVDDSQLPKDRFSAERLKGVDSTLKIQPAKLEDSAVYLCASSTLQGGGSPLHFGNGTRLTVT.

A note on this clone: The conserved phenylalanine or tryptophan is not found at the CDR3 terminus, so this likely reflects a read error. The V and J genes are TRBV29-1 and TRBJ1-1, with 7 bases that match TRBD1. The CDR3 is made up of 14 amino acids. The J segment lost 5 bases and the V segment lost 5 bases, leaving 11 bases of the junction unmatched. From germline, CDR1 is SQVTM and CDR2 ANQGSEA. CDR3 in amino acids: CSVRDSGRFTEAFL. The CDR3 bases are TGCAGCGTTCGGGACAGTGGGAGGTTTACTGAAGCTTTCCTT.

V is TRBV7-2 and J is TRBJ2-5; D perhaps matches TRBD2 (6 bases). Trimming shortened V by 1 base and J by 5 bases, and 14 bases separated the two germline ends. The CDR3 has 15 amino acids. CDR1 is SGHTA, CDR2 FQGNSA, per germline. DNA of the CDR3: TGTGCCAGCAGCTTAGGGTTACTAGCTGCCGAGACCCAGTACTTC. This codes for CASSLGLLAAETQYF.

J is TRBJ1-3 and V is TRBV2; D is unresolved. The CDR3 has 12 amino acids. Trimming shortened V by 10 bases and J by 2 bases, and 9 bases separated the two germline ends. Germline V gene sequence: CDR1 SNHLY, CDR2 FYNNEI. The CDR3 protein is CAITEPGNTIYF. The CDR3 DNA follows: TGTGCCATTACGGAGCCTGGAAACACCATATATTTT.

This sequence joins TRBV5-1 and TRBJ1-2; TRBD1 aligns across 12 bases. The CDR3 loop spans 15 amino acids. V lost 3 bases, J lost 4 bases, and 4 bases stayed unmatched. The germline gives CDR1 SGHRS, CDR2 YFSETQ. The CDR3 DNA sequence: TGCGCCAGCAGCTCTCCGGGACAGGGGGCCTATGGCTACACCTTC. The encoded protein is CASSSPGQGAYGYTF. Variable domain in full (rest from reference TRBV5-1 and TRBJ1-2): KAGVTQTPRYLIKTRGQQVTLSCSPISGHRSVSWYQQTPGQGLQFLFEYFSETQRNKGNFPGRFSGRQFSNSRSEMNVSTLELGDSALYLCASSSPGQGAYGYTFGSGTRLTVV.

As to this clone: A read error may account for a junction end that differs from germline. The rearrangement uses TRBV7-9 and TRBJ1-2; D remains ambiguous. CDR3 length equals 12 residues. The germline CDR1 and CDR2 sequences are SEHNR and FQNEAQ (reference sequence). This CDR3 is CASSLGGQPQGF. Written as DNA, the CDR3 is TGTGCCAGCAGCTTAGGAGGGCAGCCCCAAGGTTTC.

This clone was found a few times. This chain joins TRBV7-9 and TRBJ1-2; the D is unclear. Trimming took off 5 bases at V and 5 bases at J, with 15 bases between the two ends. Per the germline V gene, CDR1 is SEHNR and CDR2 is FQNEAQ (reference sequence). The CDR3 contains 14 residues. CDR3 sequence (DNA): TGTGCCAGCAGCAAGGCTACAACGGAATATGGCTACACCTTC. Protein sequence: CASSKATTEYGYTF.

J is TRBJ1-2 and V is TRBV27; no clear D gene. The CDR3 has 16 amino acids. The V gene lost 0 bases and the J gene lost 4 bases, with 15 bases spanning the gap. Germline CDR1 is MNHEY and CDR2 is SMNVEV (reference sequence). DNA of the CDR3: TGTGCCAGCAGTTTATCGATCCCCCCCGGCACCTATGGCTACACCTTC. Its translation: CASSLSIPPGTYGYTF.

The V and J genes are TRBV7-6 and TRBJ1-1, with TRBD1 matching over 8 bases. CDR3 length equals 13 residues. V was clipped by 5 bases and J by 10 bases; unmatched bases: 9. Germline CDR1 and CDR2: SGHVS and FNYEAQ. DNA of the CDR3: TGTGCCAGCAGCCCAGACAGGGGTGAGGTAGCTTTCTTT. Translation: CASSPDRGEVAFF.

The chain is built from TRBV9 and TRBJ2-3, with 8 bases lining up with TRBD2. The V gene's germline CDR1 is SGDLS and CDR2 YYNGEE. The length of the CDR3 is 16 residues. V trimming: 0 bases; J trimming: 7 bases; junction bases outside the gene matches: 10. The CDR3 nucleotides read TGTGCCAGCAGCGTAGGGTCGGGCGGGGGGTCTAATACGCAGTATTTT. Encoded protein: CASSVGSGGGSNTQYF.